This TCR beta chain was captured by sequencing in a study of T cells after yellow fever vaccination. General study points: Weaker overall was a secondary response that nonetheless peaked faster, on day 5 versus 15.

Trimming removed 2 bases from V and 5 bases from J, with 10 bases in between. This CDR3 region has 13 residues. Germline V gene data show CDR1 as MGHDK and CDR2 as SYGVNS. This clonotype was seen a handful of times. Antigen: not known. TCRdb processed the 5' RACE reads anew with MiXCR; each CDR3 protein has one entry. This sample has about 500,000 distinct CDR3 sequences; about a sixth occur once, and the top ten carry 15% to 20%. The rearrangement links TRBV25-1 to TRBJ2-7; tentative D call: TRBD2 (5 bases). The sample consisted of PBMCs, taken 4 to 5 days after the first yellow fever vaccination. This clonotype was obtained from a man between 18 and 29 years old who received the YFV17D yellow fever vaccine. The DNA for the CDR3 is TGTGCCAGCAGTGAACCCCGGCGGGACGAGCAGTACTTC. Translating it yields CASSEPRRDEQYF.